The next 14 T cell receptor beta chains were all read from a single sample in a study of cytomegalovirus exposure and HLA in healthy donors. PCR amplification relied on 60 Vbeta primers (plus 13 Jbeta primers). TCRdb's copy holds only in-frame clones and misses some; the assay was immunoSEQ multiplex PCR. The data hold roughly 120,000 clones, with roughly 9.9% observed a single time. The source material was PBMCs. All receptors come from a man aged 25 to 40 in good health and CMV-seronegative.

This clone has only a few counts. CDR3: CASSQGQGLYNSPLHF. The CDR3 DNA follows: TGTGCCAGCAGTCAGGGACAGGGCCTTTATAATTCACCCCTCCACTTT. V gene TRBV28 combines with J gene TRBJ1-6; 9 bases line up with TRBD1. This CDR3 spans 16 amino acids. V was pared by 5 bases and J by 4 bases, with 6 bases of the junction left unmatched. Germline CDR1 is MDHEN and CDR2 is SYDVKM.

V usage is TRBV5-5 and J usage is TRBJ2-7, with D maybe TRBD1 (5 bases). V lost 1 base to trimming and J lost 6 bases, with 17 bases between them. The CDR3 covers 15 residues. CDR1 and CDR2 (germline): SGHKS, YYEKEE (reference sequence). The CDR3 is CASSLTQGRVGEQYF. The CDR3 nucleotides are TGTGCCAGCAGCTTGACTCAGGGCAGGGTAGGCGAGCAGTACTTC.

The J gene is TRBJ2-7, the V gene TRBV5-6, with D maybe TRBD1 (5 bases). Trimming removed 4 bases at V and 0 bases at J, with 14 bases between. Germline CDR1 reads SGHDT; CDR2 reads YYEEEE. The CDR3 is made up of 15 amino acids. The CDR3 here is CASSQFRDSSYEQYF. CDR3 sequence (DNA): TGTGCCAGCAGCCAATTCAGGGATAGCTCCTACGAGCAGTACTTC.

The chain employs TRBV11-3 and TRBJ1-1; D might be TRBD1 (5 bases). Per the germline V gene, CDR1 is SGHNT and CDR2 is YENEEA. This CDR3 has 14 residues. V lost 5 bases and J lost 4, with 14 bases in between. As DNA, the CDR3 is TGTGCCAGCAGCATTGGGCAGGGAGGCACTGAAGCTTTCTTT. This encodes CASSIGQGGTEAFF.

The J gene is TRBJ1-3, the V gene TRBV28; 7 bases fit TRBD1. V lost 4 bases to trimming and J lost 5 bases; unmatched junction nucleotides: 2. The CDR3 consists of 13 residues. CDR1 and CDR2 (germline): MDHEN, SYDVKM. The CDR3 DNA is TGTGCCAGCAGTTCGACAGGGCGAAACACCATATATTTT. It encodes CASSSTGRNTIYF.

The chain recombines TRBV9 with TRBJ2-7; D is perhaps TRBD2 (5 bases). This CDR3 contains 13 residues. V lost 0 bases and J 9 bases, leaving 13 bases between the germline ends. Germline-derived CDR1 and CDR2 are SGDLS and YYNGEE. The CDR3 loop is CASSVGPGTGQYF. The CDR3 nucleotides are TGTGCCAGCAGCGTAGGGCCGGGAACGGGGCAGTACTTC. Complete variable domain (other parts from reference TRBV9 and TRBJ2-7): DSGVTQTPKHLITATGQRVTLRCSPRSGDLSVYWYQQSLDQGLQFLIQYYNGEERAKGNILERFSAQQFPDLHSELNLSSLELGDSALYFCASSVGPGTGQYFGPGTRLTVT.

This clone turned up a few times. The chain recombines TRBV29-1 with TRBJ2-1; 11 nucleotides match TRBD2. The CDR3 spans 15 residues. The germline V gene encodes CDR1 SQVTM and CDR2 ANQGSEA. V lost 2 bases to trimming and J lost 5 bases; unmatched junction nucleotides: 5. CDR3 DNA sequence: TGCAGCGTTGAATCCCTTAGCGGGGGGGACAATGAGCAGTTCTTC. The encoded protein is CSVESLSGGDNEQFF.

The chain has TRBV28 and TRBJ2-1; D is ambiguous. CDR3 size: 15 residues. The V and J ends lost 5 bases and 6 bases respectively, with 17 bases between them. Germline V gene data show CDR1 as MDHEN and CDR2 as SYDVKM. The CDR3 sequence: CASSAGSRPPNEQFF. The CDR3 DNA reads as TGTGCCAGCAGTGCAGGATCGCGACCTCCCAATGAGCAGTTCTTC.

The chain links TRBV7-9 to TRBJ1-6; 8 bases map to TRBD1. Looked up from germline, CDR1 is SEHNR and CDR2 is FQNEAQ (reference sequence). The CDR3 is 16 amino acids. V was pared by 4 bases and J by 0 bases, with 2 bases of the junction left unmatched. CDR3 loop: CASSSGGSSYNSPLHF. CDR3 sequence (DNA): TGTGCCAGCAGCTCAGGGGGCAGCTCCTATAATTCACCCCTCCACTTT.

The chain has TRBV19 and TRBJ1-5; 7 bases are a match to TRBD1. From germline, CDR1 is LNHDA and CDR2 SQIVND (reference sequence). The CDR3 covers 17 residues. V dropped 7 bases and J dropped 6; count of bases not matched to a gene: 18. CDR3 protein: CASTLGGGRGSGQPQHF. In nucleotides, the CDR3 is TGTGCCAGTACCCTTGGAGGGGGCAGGGGGTCTGGTCAGCCCCAGCATTTT.

This clone was observed a few times. The chain couples TRBV5-4 to TRBJ1-2; 7 positions agree with TRBD1. The CDR3 extends over 13 amino acids. V was clipped by 2 bases and J by 5 bases; unmatched bases: 3. The V gene's germline CDR1 is SGHNT and CDR2 YYREEE (reference sequence). CDR3 nucleotides: TGTGCCAGCAGCTTACAGGGGTCGTATGGCTACACCTTC. Encoded protein: CASSLQGSYGYTF.

The chain uses TRBV27 and TRBJ2-7, with 9 bases aligning to TRBD2. J gave up 1 base and V 9 bases, and 4 bases lay outside the gene matches. The length of the CDR3 is 13 residues. From germline, CDR1 is MNHEY and CDR2 SMNVEV (reference sequence). CDR3 nucleotides: TGTGCCAGTGGTAGCGGGGGTTCCTACGAGCAGTACTTC. Amino acids: CASGSGGSYEQYF.

The rearrangement links TRBV19 to TRBJ2-7, with TRBD2 identical over 10 bases. V was pared by 2 bases and J by 5 bases, with 12 bases of the junction left unmatched. Germline V gene data show CDR1 as LNHDA and CDR2 as SQIVND (reference sequence). CDR3 length: 17 residues. In DNA, the CDR3 is TGTGCCAGTAGTATAAACGTTCGGCTAGCGGGAGCTGACGAGCAGTACTTC. This sequence encodes CASSINVRLAGADEQYF.

This chain joins TRBV19 and TRBJ1-1; TRBD1 aligns across 7 bases. The CDR3 extends over 14 amino acids. J lost 5 bases, V lost 8 bases, and 11 bases had no gene match. CDR1 and CDR2 (germline): LNHDA, SQIVND (reference sequence). The CDR3 region has the DNA TGTGCCAGTCGATTTCGACAGGGCCCTACTGAAGCTTTCTTT. Amino acids: CASRFRQGPTEAFF.